Listed below are T cell receptor beta chains from one sample, sequenced in a study of cytomegalovirus exposure and HLA in healthy donors. The data were produced by immunoSEQ multiplex PCR, yet TCRdb's version contains in-frame clones alone and is incomplete. The table includes around 210,000 clones, around 79% detected once. The sequenced sample consisted of PBMCs. The origin of the receptors is a male donor in good health and CMV-seropositive. CDR3s include the opening cysteine and the closing phenylalanine or tryptophan.

TRBJ1-6 17 TRBV18 CASSPTMLGQHNSPLHF
TRBJ1-1 13 TRBV19 CASSPGHLTEAFF
TRBJ2-5 11 TRBV7-2 CASSLQETQYF
TRBJ1-5 13 TRBV19 CASSISYNQPQHF
TRBJ1-2 16 TRBV4-3 CASSRTGTPKGQGYTF
TRBJ2-2 16 TRBV5-1 CASSQRQGDYTGELFF
TRBJ2-2 12 TRBV6-5 CATTEPTGELFF
TRBJ2-2 15 TRBV7-3 CASSLRGQDTGELFF
TRBJ2-2 14 TRBV7-7 CASSLLVNTGELFF
TRBJ1-5 14 TRBV2 CASSIQGDNIPQHF
TRBJ2-5 16 TRBV29-1 CSVEGRASGPRETQYF
TRBJ2-7 15 TRBV7-9 CASSPYAGLSYEQYF
TRBJ1-2 13 TRBV6-5 CASSRGTANGYTF
TRBJ2-5 11 TRBV20-1 CSARDSGTQYF
TRBJ1-1 13 TRBV7-9 CASSLAGGREAFF
TRBJ2-2 16 TRBV4-3 CASSLRLAGGPGELFF
TRBJ2-1 15 TRBV6-4 CASSDSGGRATEQFF
TRBJ2-7 12 TRBV29-1 CSVGSGGDLQYF
TRBJ2-3 14 TRBV29-1 CSVEDAGRPDTQYF
TRBJ2-7 16 TRBV28 CASCGIEGAHTYEQYF
TRBJ2-1 15 TRBV19 CASSRVSGPYNEQFF
TRBJ2-5 12 TRBV25-1 CASSGHEETQYF
TRBJ1-4 16 TRBV19 CASSSRDGRTNEKLFF
TRBJ2-7 13 TRBV27 CASSLSRQAAPYF
TRBJ1-5 11 TRBV6-1 CASSQYQPQHF
TRBJ1-2 13 TRBV7-9 CASTGGPGYGYTF
TRBJ2-3 13 TRBV19 CASSLTGTDTQYF
TRBJ2-7 15 TRBV7-2 CASSLADILSYEQYF
TRBJ1-1 16 TRBV19 CASSTPGQGVNTEAFF
TRBJ2-3 15 TRBV11-3 CASSRGAGLGDTQYF
TRBJ2-4 14 TRBV4-3 CASSQQDRQNIQYF
TRBJ2-3 15 TRBV7-2 CASSLTSGYTDTQYF
TRBJ2-2 15 TRBV4-3 CASSQVYPGTGELFF
TRBJ2-1 16 TRBV27 CASRSTLYGPGNEQFF
TRBJ1-1 16 TRBV6-5 CASSYSTGPTNTEAFF
TRBJ1-2 16 TRBV7-2 CASSLGGQGLNYGYTF
TRBJ1-5 15 TRBV2 CASSDVGGAPQPQHF
TRBJ2-5 16 TRBV11-3 CASSLRASGSTETQYF